This T cell receptor (beta chain) was found in a study of blood T cells in healthy people across ages. Whole-study results and caveats: Comparison with aged donors showed that long-lived donors had more naive CD4+ cells and higher diversity.

This clonotype has just a few counts. Its antigen remains unknown. The individuals who served as donors were healthy Caucasians living in Russia, aged roughly 6 to 100. Approximately 9 milliliters was the volume of peripheral blood drawn from each donor. This CDR3 is built from 15 residues. Germline lookup yields CDR1 MGHRA and CDR2 YSYEKL. Trimming left V 1 base short and J 1 base short, with 10 bases between. A second PCR, run for roughly 7 to 11 cycles, used a sample-barcoded 5' primer plus a J-beta primer mix. All samples gave at least 2.5 million CDR3-containing paired-end reads. TCRdb used MiXCR to reprocess the 5' RACE reads, holding one entry per CDR3 protein. The sample comprises around 900,000 distinct CDR3 sequences, about 51% of which are singletons, and about 20% rests with the top ten.

This TCR was sampled from an older woman in good health. The chain recombines TRBV4-1 with TRBJ2-5; D not resolved. Sequenced sample: blood. This CDR3 is CASSQGPRPQETQYF. CDR3 nucleotides: TGCGCCAGCAGCCAAGGTCCTAGGCCCCAAGAGACCCAGTACTTC.